This T cell receptor (beta chain) was found in a study of technical replicates of blood from several donors. The repertoire was sequenced with immunoSEQ multiplex PCR; TCRdb's copy has only in-frame clones and lacks some. The table includes 95,000 to 100,000 clones, over 90% detected once. The germline V gene has CDR1 MNHNS and CDR2 SASEGT. This CDR3 is built from 14 residues. Trimming stripped 9 bases from V and 4 bases from J, with 17 bases between. Sequenced sample: T cells isolated from PBMCs. This receptor was obtained from a human donor in good health. This chain joins TRBV6-1 and TRBJ2-3, with a tentative D call TRBD1 (6 bases). The CDR3 spells CASNRDTGPDTQYF. The CDR3 DNA is TGTGCCAGTAACCGGGACACAGGGCCAGATACGCAGTATTTT.